A single sample is the source of the 18 T cell receptor beta chains below, sequenced in a study of beta chain features in type 1 diabetes. TCRB transcripts that were expressed got sequenced, as all of the isolated RNA had been reverse transcribed. TCRdb's table, derived via immunoSEQ multiplex PCR, lists solely in-frame clones and lacks some. This table has a few hundred thousand clones, about 16% appearing once. The sequenced material came from naive CD4+ T cells from blood. The source of these receptors is a woman aged 18 to 35 in good health.

A few counts support this clone. The chain recombines TRBV21-1 with TRBJ1-2; the table's TRBD1 call for D was not verified on the DNA. TRBV21-1 is deemed a pseudogene. This CDR3 is 14 amino acids long. In DNA form, the CDR3 reads TGTGCCAGCCCCAATACCATAACAGGGAATGGCTACACCTTC. Translation: CASPNTITGNGYTF.

The chain is built from TRBV19 and TRBJ2-3; D gene uncertain. CDR3 length: 13 amino acids. V dropped 0 bases and J dropped 4 bases, with 5 bases sitting between them. In germline, CDR1 is LNHDA, CDR2 SQIVND (reference sequence). CDR3 bases: TGTGCCAGTAGTATAGACTTTCCAGATACGCAGTATTTT. Amino acids: CASSIDFPDTQYF. The whole variable domain, remainder taken from reference TRBV19 and TRBJ2-3, is DGGITQSPKYLFRKEGQNVTLSCEQNLNHDAMYWYRQDPGQGLRLIYYSQIVNDFQKGDIAEGYSVSREKKESFPLTVTSAQKNPTAFYLCASSIDFPDTQYFGPGTRLTVL.

This sequence joins TRBV9 and TRBJ2-5, with 7 bases lining up with TRBD2. The CDR3 totals 15 residues. Germline assignment: CDR1 SGDLS and CDR2 YYNGEE. The V gene end was trimmed by 1 base and the J gene end by 2 bases; junction bases not matched to a gene: 5. Here the CDR3 reads CASSVRGGQQETQYF. The CDR3 DNA is TGTGCCAGCAGCGTAAGGGGAGGGCAGCAAGAGACCCAGTACTTC.

V and J are TRBV4-3 and TRBJ1-2; 7 nucleotides match TRBD1. The germline V gene encodes CDR1 LGHNA and CDR2 YSLEER. V shed 2 bases and J 3 bases; nucleotides not matched to a gene: 3. This CDR3 has 14 amino acids. CDR3 sequence (DNA): TGCGCCAGCAGCCAACTCGGGACAGACTATGGCTACACCTTC. This translates into CASSQLGTDYGYTF.

The gene calls are TRBV27 and TRBJ2-1; tentatively, D is TRBD1 (7 bases). The germline V gene encodes CDR1 MNHEY and CDR2 SMNVEV (reference sequence). The CDR3 runs 14 residues. V gave up 6 bases and J gave up 2 bases, with 11 bases separating them. The DNA for the CDR3 is TGTGCCAGCAGCCAGGGGGGTACCTACAATGAGCAGTTCTTC. Translation: CASSQGGTYNEQFF.

This clone was seen a few times. V is TRBV30 and J is TRBJ2-1; D gene uncertain. Germline assignment: CDR1 GTSNPN and CDR2 SVGIG (reference sequence). The CDR3 is made up of 13 amino acids. The germline V and J ends were trimmed by 4 bases and 0 bases, with 7 bases remaining between them. The CDR3 coding sequence is TGTGCCTGGATTCCCCACTCCTACAATGAGCAGTTCTTC. Translation gives CAWIPHSYNEQFF.

This clone was observed a few times. The chain combines TRBV25-1 with TRBJ2-5, with a possible D match to TRBD1 (6 bases). V was clipped by 4 bases and J by 4 bases, with 13 bases between them. Germline CDR1 MGHDK, CDR2 SYGVNS. This CDR3 contains 14 residues. CDR3 in amino acids: CASSAPYRAETQYF. The CDR3 bases are TGTGCCAGCAGTGCCCCCTACAGGGCAGAGACCCAGTACTTC.

This clone has more than one count but fewer than ten. The V gene is TRBV10-3, the J gene TRBJ2-1, with 8 nucleotides matching TRBD2. V lost 7 bases and J lost 6; bases outside the gene matches: 8. The CDR3 consists of 14 residues. Germline CDR1 ENHRY, CDR2 SYGVKD. In DNA form, the CDR3 reads TGTGCCATCAATGACGGGAGGGCTCCCAATGAGCAGTTCTTC. Its protein product is CAINDGRAPNEQFF.

The rearrangement uses TRBV4-3 and TRBJ2-2; 8 bases map to TRBD2. Losses at the gene ends were 2 bases for V and 4 bases for J; bases not matched to a gene: 6. CDR1 and CDR2 from the germline V gene are LGHNA and YSLEER. The CDR3 length is 16 residues. The CDR3 loop reads CASSQSGSRGTGELFF. CDR3 nucleotides: TGCGCCAGCAGCCAAAGCGGGAGCCGAGGCACCGGGGAGCTGTTTTTT.

The V and J genes are TRBV2 and TRBJ2-5; 11 bases match TRBD1. V lost 6 bases to trimming and J lost 5 bases; unmatched junction nucleotides: 8. The CDR3 is 15 amino acids. CDR1 is SNHLY and CDR2 is FYNNEI in the germline V gene. DNA of the CDR3: TGTGCCAGCAGAGGACAGGGGGCTCGGTTGGAGACCCAGTACTTC. Protein: CASRGQGARLETQYF.

There are a few counts of this clone. The CDR3 bases are TGTGCCAGCAGTTCTACCAATGAGCAGTTCTTC. This translates into CASSSTNEQFF. The gene calls are TRBV6-6 and TRBJ2-1; D gene ambiguous. The V and J ends lost 4 bases and 6 bases respectively, with 4 bases between them. CDR1 is MNHNY, CDR2 SVGAGI, per germline (reference sequence). CDR3 length: 11 amino acids.

The DNA for the CDR3 is TGCGCCAGCAGCTTGGAAAACAGGGGCTATGGCTACACCTTC. Translated, it gives CASSLENRGYGYTF. This chain uses TRBV5-1 with TRBJ1-2; 7 bases match TRBD1. Looked up from germline, CDR1 is SGHRS and CDR2 is YFSETQ. CDR3 length: 14 residues. V was pared by 0 bases and J by 4 bases, with 3 bases of the junction left unmatched.

This clone was seen only a few times. V is TRBV7-2 and J is TRBJ2-1; 9 bases align to TRBD2. Germline values: CDR1 SGHTA, CDR2 FQGNSA. This CDR3 comprises 15 residues. The V gene end was trimmed by 6 bases and the J gene end by 7 bases; junction bases not matched to a gene: 10. CDR3 coding DNA: TGTGCCAGCAGTTTTACTAGCGGGCCCGGGAATGAGCAGTTCTTC. This encodes CASSFTSGPGNEQFF.

The rearrangement links TRBV18 to TRBJ2-2; TRBD1 is a possible D gene (5 bases). Germline lookup yields CDR1 KGHSH and CDR2 LQKENI. Trimming left V 1 base short and J 4 bases short, with 7 bases between. CDR3 size: 14 residues. DNA for the CDR3: TGTGCCAGCTCACCACAGGGGTCCACCGGGGAGCTGTTTTTT. Translating it yields CASSPQGSTGELFF. Full variable domain (remainder filled in from reference TRBV18 and TRBJ2-2): NAGVMQNPRHLVRRRGQEARLRCSPMKGHSHVYWYRQLPEEGLKFMVYLQKENIIDESGMPKERFSAEFPKEGPSILRIQQVVRGDSAAYFCASSPQGSTGELFFGEGSRLTVL.

This clone turned up a few times. The chain carries TRBV5-1 and TRBJ2-1; D not resolved. The V end lost 4 bases, the J end lost 1 base, and 9 bases lay between the germline ends. This CDR3 region has 14 residues. Germline CDR1 SGHRS, CDR2 YFSETQ. The CDR3 loop is CASSEAESYNEQFF. In DNA form, the CDR3 reads TGCGCCAGCAGCGAGGCGGAATCCTACAATGAGCAGTTCTTC.

V is TRBV2 and J is TRBJ1-5; tentatively, D is TRBD1 (6 bases). V gave up 6 bases and J gave up 6 bases, with 9 bases separating them. In germline, CDR1 is SNHLY, CDR2 FYNNEI. The CDR3 has 12 residues. Here the CDR3 reads CASSGQSQPQHF. CDR3 sequence (DNA): TGTGCCAGCAGCGGACAGTCTCAGCCCCAGCATTTT. The full variable domain, rest sourced from reference TRBV2 and TRBJ1-5, is EPEVTQTPSHQVTQMGQEVILRCVPISNHLYFYWYRQILGQKVEFLVSFYNNEISEKSEIFDDQFSVERPDGSNFTLKIRSTKLEDSAMYFCASSGQSQPQHFGDGTRLSIL.

This clone came up a few times. The chain carries TRBV20-1 and TRBJ2-5; 8 bases are a match to TRBD1. J was trimmed by 14 bases and V by 1 base; bases with no gene match: 6. The CDR3 spans 11 residues. Per germline, CDR1 DFQATT and CDR2 SNEGSKA (reference sequence). The CDR3 reads CSARVRQGIYF. The CDR3 nucleotides read TGCAGTGCTAGAGTACGACAGGGGATTTACTTC.

The chain links TRBV15 to TRBJ2-3; weak D call: TRBD1 (6 bases). V was shortened by 4 bases and J by 9 bases, with 14 bases between the two germline ends. Germline loops: CDR1 LNHNV, CDR2 YYDKDF (reference sequence). This CDR3 is 13 amino acids long. In DNA, the CDR3 is TGTGCCACCAGCACCCGCACAGGGAACACGCAGTATTTT. This sequence encodes CATSTRTGNTQYF.